These T cell receptor beta chains were read from a single sample in a study of shared clonotypes between healthy human individuals. Sequencing was performed with immunoSEQ multiplex PCR; in TCRdb, only in-frame clones are kept and a portion is missing. The data hold around 2.5 million clones, with over 85% observed a single time. The specimen was naive CD4+ T cells from PBMCs. Receptor source: a man aged 18-30 years in good health. Some clones in this sample may be carry-over from other donors' samples. CDR3s include the opening cysteine and the closing phenylalanine or tryptophan.

j_call v_call cdr3_aa
TRBJ2-1 TRBV28 CASSFLGAGAGNEQFF
TRBJ1-1 TRBV7-8 CASQFQGASTEAFF
TRBJ2-2 TRBV5-4 CASSALAGGGTGELFF
TRBJ2-7 TRBV7-9 CASTRLGSSPSYEQYF
TRBJ2-2 TRBV30 CAWDRGLGVRVGELFF
TRBJ2-3 TRBV28 CASSPRRAKLTDTQYF
TRBJ2-1 TRBV4-2 CASSQGPPLVDEQFF
TRBJ2-7 TRBV7-3 CASSWGTSGSEQYF
TRBJ2-7 TRBV4-1 CASSRQGSHEQYF
TRBJ2-7 TRBV28 CASSPPSGNSYEQYF
TRBJ2-2 TRBV28 CASSSQGLAGGPLTGELFF
TRBJ1-1 TRBV28 CASSLRTGGRGTEAFF
TRBJ2-7 TRBV29-1 CSVELGHRGYEQYF
TRBJ1-4 TRBV6-5 CASSYQNGANEKLFF
TRBJ2-5 TRBV7-2 CASSSGTAYQETQYF
TRBJ1-2 TRBV27 CASREQGVGYGYTF
TRBJ1-2 TRBV5-1 CASSPPGTGGGGYTF
TRBJ2-5 TRBV5-1 CASSQTSGLGSRETQYF